This T cell receptor (beta chain) was recorded in a study of blood T cells in healthy people across ages. Combining a sample-barcoded 5' primer with a J-beta primer mix, a second PCR ran for 7 to 11 cycles. MiXCR, run by TCRdb on the 5' RACE reads, gives a single entry per CDR3 protein. This sample has around 1,500,000 distinct CDR3 sequences; around 42% occur once, and the top ten carry approximately 7.9%. Study-wide points: Strong correlation was found linking TCR beta diversity to naive T cell percentage.

In regard to this clonotype: As yet, its antigen is unknown.

The clonotype was recovered from a woman aged 18-29 years in good health. Specimen: blood.

CDR3 in amino acids: CASCRSGGQETQFF. The CDR3 coding sequence is TGTGCCAGTTGCCGGAGCGGGGGGCAAGAGACCCAGTTCTTC. This chain joins TRBV13 and TRBJ2-1; 9 bases line up with TRBD2. Germline V gene sequence: CDR1 PRHDT, CDR2 FYEKMQ (reference sequence). J was trimmed by 13 bases and V by 9 bases; bases with no gene match: 16. The CDR3 has 14 residues.